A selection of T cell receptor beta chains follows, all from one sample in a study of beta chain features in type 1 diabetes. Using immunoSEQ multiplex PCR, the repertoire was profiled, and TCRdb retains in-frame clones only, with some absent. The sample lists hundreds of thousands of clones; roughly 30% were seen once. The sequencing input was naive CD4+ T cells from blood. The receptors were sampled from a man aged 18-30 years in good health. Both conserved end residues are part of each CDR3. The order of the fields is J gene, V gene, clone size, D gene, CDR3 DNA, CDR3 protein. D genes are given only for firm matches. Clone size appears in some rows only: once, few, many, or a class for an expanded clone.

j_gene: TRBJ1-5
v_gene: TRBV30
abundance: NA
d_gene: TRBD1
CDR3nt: TGTGCCTGGGCGGACAGGGACAATCAGCCCCAGCATTTT
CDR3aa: CAWADRDNQPQHF

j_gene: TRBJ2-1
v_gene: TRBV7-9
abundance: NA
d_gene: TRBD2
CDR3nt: TGTGCCAGCAGCTTAACTAGCGGGAGTAAGCAGTTCTTC
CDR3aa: CASSLTSGSKQFF

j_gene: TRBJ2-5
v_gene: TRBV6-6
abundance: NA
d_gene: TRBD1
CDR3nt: TGTGCCAGCAGCCTACAGGGGCTAGAGACCCAGTACTTC
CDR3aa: CASSLQGLETQYF

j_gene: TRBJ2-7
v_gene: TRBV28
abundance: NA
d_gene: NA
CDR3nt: TGTGCCAGCGCAGGGGCGACGTCCTACGAGCAGTACTTC
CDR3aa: CASAGATSYEQYF

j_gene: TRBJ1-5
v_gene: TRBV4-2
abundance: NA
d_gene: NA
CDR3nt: TGTGCCAGCAGCCAAGTTTTTCAGGAATCTCAGCCCCAGCATTTT
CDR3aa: CASSQVFQESQPQHF

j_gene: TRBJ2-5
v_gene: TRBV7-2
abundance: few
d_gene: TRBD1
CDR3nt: TGTGCCAGCAGCTACCGACAGGGCGAAGAGACCCAGTACTTC
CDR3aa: CASSYRQGEETQYF

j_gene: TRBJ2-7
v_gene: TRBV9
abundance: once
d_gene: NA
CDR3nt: TGTGCCAGCAGCCCCGTTCGATCCCCATACTACTTC
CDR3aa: CASSPVRSPYYF

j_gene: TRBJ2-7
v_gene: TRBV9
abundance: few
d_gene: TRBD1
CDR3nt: TGTGCCAGCAGCGCGACAGGGTCGGCCTACGAGCAGTACTTC
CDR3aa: CASSATGSAYEQYF

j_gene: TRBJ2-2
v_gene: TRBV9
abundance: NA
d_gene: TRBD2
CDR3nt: TGTGCCAGCAGCGATAGCGGGAGTAAGTTCGGCGGGGAGCTGTTTTTT
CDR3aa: CASSDSGSKFGGELFF

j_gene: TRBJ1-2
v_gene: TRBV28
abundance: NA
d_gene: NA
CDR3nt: TGTGCCAGCAGTTTACCCCAGGGATATGGCTACACCTTC
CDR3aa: CASSLPQGYGYTF

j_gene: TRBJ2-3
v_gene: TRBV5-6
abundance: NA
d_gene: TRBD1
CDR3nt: TGTGCCAGCAGCTCCTCCCGGACAGGGAGCACAGATACGCAGTATTTT
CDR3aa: CASSSSRTGSTDTQYF

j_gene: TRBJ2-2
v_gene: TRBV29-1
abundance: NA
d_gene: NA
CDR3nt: TGCAGCGGTGGTTCCGGGACCTCGAACACCGGGGAGCTGTTTTTT
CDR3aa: CSGGSGTSNTGELFF

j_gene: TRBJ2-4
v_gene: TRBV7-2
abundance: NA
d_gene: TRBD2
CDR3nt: TGTGCCAGCAGCTTAGTCGGTAGCGGGAACATTCAGTACTTC
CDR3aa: CASSLVGSGNIQYF

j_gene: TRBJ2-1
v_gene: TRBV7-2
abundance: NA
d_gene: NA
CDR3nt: TGTGCCAGCAGCTTAGACAGGAGGAATGAGCAGTTCTTC
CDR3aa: CASSLDRRNEQFF

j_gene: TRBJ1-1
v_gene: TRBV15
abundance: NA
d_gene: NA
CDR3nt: TGTGCCACCAGCAGAGATAGGGCTGGGGGGACTGAAGCTTTCTTT
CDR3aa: CATSRDRAGGTEAFF

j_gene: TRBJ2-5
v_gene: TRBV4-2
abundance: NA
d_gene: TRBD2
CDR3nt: TGTGCCAGCAGCCAAGAGACTAGCGATAAAGAGACCCAGTACTTC
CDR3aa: CASSQETSDKETQYF

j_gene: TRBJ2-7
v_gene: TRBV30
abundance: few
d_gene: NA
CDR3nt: TGTGCCTGGAGCGGAGCAGGGGGGGACGAGCAGTACTTC
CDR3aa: CAWSGAGGDEQYF

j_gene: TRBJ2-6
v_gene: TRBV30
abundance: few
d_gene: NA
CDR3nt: TGTGCCTGGACCAGAGGACTGAACTCTGGGGCCAACGTCCTGACTTTC
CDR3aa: CAWTRGLNSGANVLTF

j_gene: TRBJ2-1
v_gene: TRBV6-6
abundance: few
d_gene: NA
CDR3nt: TGTGCCAGCGGGCCTTCCTACAATGAGCAGTTCTTC
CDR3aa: CASGPSYNEQFF

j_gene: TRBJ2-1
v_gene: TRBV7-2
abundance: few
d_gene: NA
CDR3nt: TGTGCCAGCAGCAAAAGCCCGGCGGATTCTACAATGAGGCAGTTCTTC
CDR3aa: CASSKSPADSTMRQFF

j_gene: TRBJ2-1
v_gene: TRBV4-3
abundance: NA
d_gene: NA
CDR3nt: TGCGCCAGCAGCCAAGCTAGCGCTTTAAGCTCCTACAATGAGCAGTTCTTC
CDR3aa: CASSQASALSSYNEQFF

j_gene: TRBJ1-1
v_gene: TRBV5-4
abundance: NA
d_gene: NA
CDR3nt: TGTGCCAGCAGCCGAACAGGATTTAACACTGAAGCTTTCTTT
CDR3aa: CASSRTGFNTEAFF

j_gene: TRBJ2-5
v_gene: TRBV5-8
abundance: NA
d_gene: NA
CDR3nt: TGTGCCAGCAGCGTCCCATTTGGCGGCCCCGGAAAGACCCAGTACTTC
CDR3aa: CASSVPFGGPGKTQYF

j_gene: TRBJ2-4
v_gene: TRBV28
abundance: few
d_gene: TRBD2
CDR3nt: TGTGCCAGCACTCGGGCGGGAGAGGGTACCAAAAACATTCAGTACTTC
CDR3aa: CASTRAGEGTKNIQYF

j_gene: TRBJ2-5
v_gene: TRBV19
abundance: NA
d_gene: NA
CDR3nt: TGTGCCAGTAGTTCGCCTGGCGGTTCGTGGGAGACCCAGTACTTC
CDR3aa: CASSSPGGSWETQYF

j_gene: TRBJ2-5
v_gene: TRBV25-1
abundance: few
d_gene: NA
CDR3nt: TGTGCCAGCAGTGACACAGGGAGCAGGGAGACCCAGTACTTC
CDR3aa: CASSDTGSRETQYF

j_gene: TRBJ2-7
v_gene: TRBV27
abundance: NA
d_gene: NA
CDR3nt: TGTGCCAGCAAAAAGACAGGATCCTACGAGCAGTACTTC
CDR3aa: CASKKTGSYEQYF

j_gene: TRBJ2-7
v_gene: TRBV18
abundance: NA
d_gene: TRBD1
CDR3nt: TGTGCCAGCTCACCTAATTCGGGACAGGCAACCTACGAGCAGTACTTC
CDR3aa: CASSPNSGQATYEQYF

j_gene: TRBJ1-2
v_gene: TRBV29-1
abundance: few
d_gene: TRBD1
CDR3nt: TGCAGCGTTTCCACAGGGGCGCTAAGCTACACCTTC
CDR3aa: CSVSTGALSYTF

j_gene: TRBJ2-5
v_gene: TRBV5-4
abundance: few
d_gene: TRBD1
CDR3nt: TGTGCCAGCAGCTTGGATCCGGGACAGCAAGAGACCCAGTACTTC
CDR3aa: CASSLDPGQQETQYF

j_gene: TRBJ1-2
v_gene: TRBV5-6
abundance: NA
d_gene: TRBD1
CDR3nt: TGTGCCAGCAGCTTTGACAGGGACTATGGCTACACCTTC
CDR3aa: CASSFDRDYGYTF

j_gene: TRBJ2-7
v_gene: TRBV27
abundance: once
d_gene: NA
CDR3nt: TGTGCCAGCAGTTTAAGTGGCTACGAGCAGTACTTC
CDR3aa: CASSLSGYEQYF

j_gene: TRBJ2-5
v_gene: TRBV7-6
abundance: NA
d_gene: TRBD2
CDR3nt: TGTGCCAGCAGCTTCCGACTAGCGGGAGGAAGTCCAGAGACCCAGTACTTC
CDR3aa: CASSFRLAGGSPETQYF

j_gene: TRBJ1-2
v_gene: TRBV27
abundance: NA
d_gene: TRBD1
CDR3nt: TGTGCCAGCAGGACACATCTCCGGACAGGGGAAAGCTATGGCTACACCTTC
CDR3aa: CASRTHLRTGESYGYTF

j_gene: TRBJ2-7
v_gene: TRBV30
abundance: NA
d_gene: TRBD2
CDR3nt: TGTGCCTGGAGTCGGACTAGCGGGACCTACGAGCAGTACTTC
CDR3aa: CAWSRTSGTYEQYF

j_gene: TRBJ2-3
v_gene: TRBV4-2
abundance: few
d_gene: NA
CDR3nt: TGTGCCAGCAGCCAAGATAAGGGGGTAGATACGCAGTATTTT
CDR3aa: CASSQDKGVDTQYF

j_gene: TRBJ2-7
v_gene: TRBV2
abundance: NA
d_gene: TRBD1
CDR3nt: TGTGCCAGCAGTAGACAGGGAAACCTTTACGAGCAGTACTTC
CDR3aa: CASSRQGNLYEQYF

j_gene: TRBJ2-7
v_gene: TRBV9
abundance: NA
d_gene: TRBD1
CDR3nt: TGTGCCAGCAGCGCCGGACAGGGGGAACCCTACGAGCAGTACTTC
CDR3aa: CASSAGQGEPYEQYF

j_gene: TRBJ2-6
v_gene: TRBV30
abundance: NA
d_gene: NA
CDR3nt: TGTGCCTGGAGTCGCCTCTGGGGTTATGGGGCCAACGTCCTGACTTTC
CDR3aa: CAWSRLWGYGANVLTF

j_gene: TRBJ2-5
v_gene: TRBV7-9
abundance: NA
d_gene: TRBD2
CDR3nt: TGTGCCAGCAGCCCCGGACTAGCGGGAGGACGGGGCGAAGAGACCCAGTACTTC
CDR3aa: CASSPGLAGGRGEETQYF

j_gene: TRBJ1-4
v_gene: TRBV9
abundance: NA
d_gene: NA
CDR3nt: TGTGCCAGCAGCGTAGGAATACCGGGAACCGTGGTGTTTTTT
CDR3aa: CASSVGIPGTVVFF

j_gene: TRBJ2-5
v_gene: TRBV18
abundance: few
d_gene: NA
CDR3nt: TGTGCCAGCTCACCACCGACCCTAGAGACCCAGTACTTC
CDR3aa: CASSPPTLETQYF

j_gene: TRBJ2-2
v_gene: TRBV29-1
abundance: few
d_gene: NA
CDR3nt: TGCAGCGTTGTGGGGAAGACAGGGAACACCGGGGAGCTGTTTTTT
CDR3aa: CSVVGKTGNTGELFF

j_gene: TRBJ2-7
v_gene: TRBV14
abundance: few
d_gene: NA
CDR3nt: TGTGCCAGCAGCCAAGCCGGGAAGCAGTACTTC
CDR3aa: CASSQAGKQYF

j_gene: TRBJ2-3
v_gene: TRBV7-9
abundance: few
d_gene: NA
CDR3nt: TGTGCCAGCAGCTTATTTGCGGATACGCAGTATTTT
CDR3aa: CASSLFADTQYF

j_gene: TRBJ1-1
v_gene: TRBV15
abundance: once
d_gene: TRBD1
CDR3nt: TGTGCCACCAGCGGACAGGGTACGTGGACTGAAGCTTTCTTT
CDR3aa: CATSGQGTWTEAFF

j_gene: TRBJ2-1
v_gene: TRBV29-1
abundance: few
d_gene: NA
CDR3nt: TGCAGCGTTGAGATGCTAGCTAGGAATGAGCAGTTCTTC
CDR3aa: CSVEMLARNEQFF

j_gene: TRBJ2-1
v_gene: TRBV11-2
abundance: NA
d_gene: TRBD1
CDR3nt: TGTGCCAGCAGCTTAGACGGGACAGCCTACAATGAGCAGTTCTTC
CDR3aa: CASSLDGTAYNEQFF

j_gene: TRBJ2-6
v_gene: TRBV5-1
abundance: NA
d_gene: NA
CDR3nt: TGCGCCAGCAGCGTCTCTGGGGCCAACGTCCTGACTTTC
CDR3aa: CASSVSGANVLTF

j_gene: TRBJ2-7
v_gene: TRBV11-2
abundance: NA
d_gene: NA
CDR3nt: TGTGCCAGCAGCCCGACGGGGGCATACGAGCAGTACTTC
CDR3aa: CASSPTGAYEQYF

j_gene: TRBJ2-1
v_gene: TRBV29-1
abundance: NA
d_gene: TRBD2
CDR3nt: TGCAGCGTTGGTCCCCGACTAGCGGGAGCTGAGCAGTTCTTC
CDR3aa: CSVGPRLAGAEQFF

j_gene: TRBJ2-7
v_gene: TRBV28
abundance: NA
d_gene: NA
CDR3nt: TGTGCCAGCAGATCCGACAGCTACGAGCAGTACTTC
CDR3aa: CASRSDSYEQYF

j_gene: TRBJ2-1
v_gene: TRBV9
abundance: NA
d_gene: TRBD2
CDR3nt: TGTGCCAGCAGCGCCGGACTAGCGGTGGGACATGAGCAGTTCTTC
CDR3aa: CASSAGLAVGHEQFF

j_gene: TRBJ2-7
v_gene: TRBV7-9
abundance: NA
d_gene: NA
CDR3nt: TGTGCCAGCAGCCCAATTCTGGGGTATTTACACGAGCAGTACTTC
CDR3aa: CASSPILGYLHEQYF